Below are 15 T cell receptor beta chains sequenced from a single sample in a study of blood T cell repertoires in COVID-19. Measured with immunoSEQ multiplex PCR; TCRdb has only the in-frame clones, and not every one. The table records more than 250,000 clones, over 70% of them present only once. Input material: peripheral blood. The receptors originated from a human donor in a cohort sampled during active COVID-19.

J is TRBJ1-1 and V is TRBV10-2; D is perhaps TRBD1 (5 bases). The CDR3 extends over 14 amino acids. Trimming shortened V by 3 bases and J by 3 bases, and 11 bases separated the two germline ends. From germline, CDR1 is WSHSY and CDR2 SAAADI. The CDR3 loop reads CASSEDSLDTEAFF. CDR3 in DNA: TGCGCCAGCAGTGAAGACAGCTTAGACACTGAAGCTTTCTTT.

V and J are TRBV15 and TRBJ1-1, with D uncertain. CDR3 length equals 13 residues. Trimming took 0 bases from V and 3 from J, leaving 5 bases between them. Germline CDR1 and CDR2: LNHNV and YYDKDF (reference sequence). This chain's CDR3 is CATSRDSDTEAFF. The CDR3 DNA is TGTGCCACCAGCAGAGACTCAGACACTGAAGCTTTCTTT.

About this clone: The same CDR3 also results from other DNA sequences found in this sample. CDR3 in amino acids: CASSRGQMNTEAFF. Here the CDR3 DNA reads TGTGCCAGTAGTCGGGGACAGATGAACACTGAAGCTTTCTTT. The chain carries TRBV19 and TRBJ1-1; TRBD1 agrees at 7 bases. The J segment lost 0 bases and the V segment lost 5 bases, leaving 3 bases of the junction unmatched. The CDR3 sequence is 14 residues long. Germline CDR1 LNHDA, CDR2 SQIVND (reference sequence).

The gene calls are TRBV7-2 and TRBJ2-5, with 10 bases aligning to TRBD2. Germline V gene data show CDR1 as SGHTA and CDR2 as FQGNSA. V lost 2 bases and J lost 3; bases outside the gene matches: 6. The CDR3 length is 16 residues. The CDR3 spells CASSLPGLAVEETQYF. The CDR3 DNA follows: TGTGCCAGCAGCTTACCTGGACTAGCGGTGGAAGAGACCCAGTACTTC.

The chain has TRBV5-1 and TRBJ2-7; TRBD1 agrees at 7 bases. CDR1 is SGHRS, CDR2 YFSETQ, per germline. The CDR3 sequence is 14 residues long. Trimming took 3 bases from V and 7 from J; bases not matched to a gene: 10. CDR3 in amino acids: CASSSTDRVGEQYF. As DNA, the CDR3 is TGCGCCAGCAGCTCAACTGACAGGGTGGGTGAGCAGTACTTC.

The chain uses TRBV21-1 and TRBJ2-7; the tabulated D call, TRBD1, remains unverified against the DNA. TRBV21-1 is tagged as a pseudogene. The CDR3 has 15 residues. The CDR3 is CASSTRTGTAYEQYF. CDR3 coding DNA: TGTGCCAGCAGCACGAGGACAGGGACAGCCTACGAGCAGTACTTC.

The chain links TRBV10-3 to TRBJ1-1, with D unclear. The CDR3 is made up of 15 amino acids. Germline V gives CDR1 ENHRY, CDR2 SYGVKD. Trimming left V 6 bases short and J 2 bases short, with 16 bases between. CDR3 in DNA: TGTGCCATCAGCAAAGGAGGGCAGGTAAACACTGAAGCTTTCTTT. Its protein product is CAISKGGQVNTEAFF.

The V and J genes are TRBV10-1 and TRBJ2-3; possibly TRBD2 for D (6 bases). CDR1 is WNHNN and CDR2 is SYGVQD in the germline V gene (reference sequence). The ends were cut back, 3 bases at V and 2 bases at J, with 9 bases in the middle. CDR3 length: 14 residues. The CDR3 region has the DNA TGCGCCAGCAGTGACGGGACTCCCACAGATACGCAGTATTTT. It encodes CASSDGTPTDTQYF.

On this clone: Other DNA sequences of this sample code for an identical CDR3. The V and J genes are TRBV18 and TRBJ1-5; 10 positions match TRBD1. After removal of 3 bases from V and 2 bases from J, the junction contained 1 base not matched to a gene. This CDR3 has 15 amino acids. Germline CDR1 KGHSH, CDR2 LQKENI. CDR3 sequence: CASSPTGGGNQPQHF. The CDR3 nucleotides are TGTGCCAGCTCACCGACAGGGGGCGGCAATCAGCCCCAGCATTTT.

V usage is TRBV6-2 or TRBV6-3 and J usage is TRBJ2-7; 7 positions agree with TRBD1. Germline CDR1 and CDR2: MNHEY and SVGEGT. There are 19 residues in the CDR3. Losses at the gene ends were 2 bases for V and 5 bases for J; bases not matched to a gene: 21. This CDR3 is CASSYALPYGSTGRNEQYF. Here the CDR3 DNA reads TGTGCCAGCAGTTACGCCCTCCCTTACGGGTCGACAGGGAGAAACGAGCAGTACTTC.

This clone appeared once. The CDR3 DNA is TGCAGCGTTTCGGGACACGAGACAGATTACTATGGCTACACCTTC. Translated: CSVSGHETDYYGYTF. The chain couples TRBV29-1 to TRBJ1-2, with D possibly matching TRBD1 (6 bases). Between the trimmed V and J ends, which lost 5 bases and 3 bases, there was a span of 19 bases. Germline V gene data show CDR1 as SQVTM and CDR2 as ANQGSEA. The CDR3 runs to 15 residues.

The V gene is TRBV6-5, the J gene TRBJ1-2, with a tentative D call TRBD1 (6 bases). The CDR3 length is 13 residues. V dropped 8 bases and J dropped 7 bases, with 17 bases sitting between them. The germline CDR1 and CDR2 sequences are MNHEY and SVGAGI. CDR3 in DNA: TGTGCCAGCCAACCTACAGGGAGAGGTGGCTACACCTTC. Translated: CASQPTGRGGYTF.

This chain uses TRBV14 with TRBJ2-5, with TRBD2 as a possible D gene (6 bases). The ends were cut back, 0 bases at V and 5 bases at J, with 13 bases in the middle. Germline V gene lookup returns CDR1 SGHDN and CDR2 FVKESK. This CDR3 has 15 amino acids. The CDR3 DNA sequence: TGTGCCAGCAGCCAAGAGTTTGCCCGGGGGGAGACCCAGTACTTC. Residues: CASSQEFARGETQYF.

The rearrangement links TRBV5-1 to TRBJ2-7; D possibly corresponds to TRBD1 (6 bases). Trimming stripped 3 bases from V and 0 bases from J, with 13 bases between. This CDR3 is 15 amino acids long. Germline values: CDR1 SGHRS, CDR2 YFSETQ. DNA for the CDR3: TGCGCCAGCAGCTACGGCGGACAGACCTCCTACGAGCAGTACTTC. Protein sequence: CASSYGGQTSYEQYF.

This CDR3 is CATSRDQLYSNQPQHF. In nucleotides, the CDR3 is TGTGCCACCAGCAGAGATCAACTATATAGCAATCAGCCCCAGCATTTT. V usage is TRBV15 and J usage is TRBJ1-5; D uncertain. Trimming pared 0 bases from V and 0 bases from J, leaving 9 bases between. This CDR3 comprises 16 residues. The germline gives CDR1 LNHNV, CDR2 YYDKDF (reference sequence).